This entry describes one T cell receptor (beta chain). Its antigen is currently unknown. Template switching added a universal primer site, and cDNA bore unique molecular identifiers. TCRdb itself ran the 5' RACE reads through MiXCR, one entry per CDR3 protein. Among under 250,000 distinct CDR3 sequences listed, about 13% were seen once. CDR3 length: 15 amino acids. The V gene's germline CDR1 is SEHNR and CDR2 FQNEAQ (reference sequence). The V gene lost 3 bases and the J gene lost 7 bases, with 19 bases spanning the gap. The source of the sample is a study of identical twins. Study-level results: Cord blood beta clonotypes that were abundant carried fewer insertions, and memory repertoires showed no such trend.

The data were also submitted as part of a second study, on yellow fever vaccine responses in identical twins.

The chain couples TRBV7-9 to TRBJ2-7, with a tentative D call TRBD2 (6 bases). Sequenced material: memory (CD45RO+) T cells sorted from blood. This TCR was recovered from a woman aged 18-29 years in good health. The CDR3 sequence is CASSFGTARKGEQYF. CDR3 coding DNA: TGTGCCAGCAGCTTTGGGACTGCACGTAAAGGGGAGCAGTACTTC.